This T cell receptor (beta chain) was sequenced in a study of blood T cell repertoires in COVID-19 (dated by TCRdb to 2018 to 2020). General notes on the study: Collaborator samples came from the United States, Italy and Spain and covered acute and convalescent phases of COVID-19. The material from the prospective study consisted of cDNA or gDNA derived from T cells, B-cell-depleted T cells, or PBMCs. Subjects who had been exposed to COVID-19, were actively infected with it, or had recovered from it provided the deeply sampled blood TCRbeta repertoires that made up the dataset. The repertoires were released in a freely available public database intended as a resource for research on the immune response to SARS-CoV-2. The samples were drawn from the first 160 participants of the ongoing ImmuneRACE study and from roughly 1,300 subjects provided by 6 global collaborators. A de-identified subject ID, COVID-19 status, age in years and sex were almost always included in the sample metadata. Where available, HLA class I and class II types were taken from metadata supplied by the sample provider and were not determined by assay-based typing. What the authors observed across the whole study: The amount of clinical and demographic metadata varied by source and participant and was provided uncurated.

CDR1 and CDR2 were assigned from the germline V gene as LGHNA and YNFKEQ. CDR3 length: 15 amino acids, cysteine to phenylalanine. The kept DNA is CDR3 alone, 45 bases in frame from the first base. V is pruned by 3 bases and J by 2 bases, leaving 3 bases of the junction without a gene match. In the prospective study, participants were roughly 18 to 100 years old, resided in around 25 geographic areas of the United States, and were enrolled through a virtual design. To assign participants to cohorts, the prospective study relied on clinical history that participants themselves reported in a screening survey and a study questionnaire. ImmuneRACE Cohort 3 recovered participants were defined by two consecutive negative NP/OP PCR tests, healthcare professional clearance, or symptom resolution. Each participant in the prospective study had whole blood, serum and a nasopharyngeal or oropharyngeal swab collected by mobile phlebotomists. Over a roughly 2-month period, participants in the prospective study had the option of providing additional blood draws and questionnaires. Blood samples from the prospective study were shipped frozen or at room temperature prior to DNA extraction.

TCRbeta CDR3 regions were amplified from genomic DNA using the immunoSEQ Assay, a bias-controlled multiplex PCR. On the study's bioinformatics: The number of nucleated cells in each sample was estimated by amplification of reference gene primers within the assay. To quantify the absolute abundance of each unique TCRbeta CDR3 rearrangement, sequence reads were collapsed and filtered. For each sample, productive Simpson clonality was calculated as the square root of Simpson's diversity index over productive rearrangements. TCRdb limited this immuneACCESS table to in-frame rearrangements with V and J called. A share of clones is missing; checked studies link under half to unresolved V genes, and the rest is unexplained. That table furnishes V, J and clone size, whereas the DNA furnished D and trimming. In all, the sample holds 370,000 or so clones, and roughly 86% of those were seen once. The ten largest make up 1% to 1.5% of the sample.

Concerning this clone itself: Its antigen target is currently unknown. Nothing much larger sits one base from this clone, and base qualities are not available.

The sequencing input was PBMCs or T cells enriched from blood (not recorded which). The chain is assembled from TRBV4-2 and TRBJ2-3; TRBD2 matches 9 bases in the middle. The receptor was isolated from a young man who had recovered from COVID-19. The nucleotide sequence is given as TGTGCCAGCAGCCAGAGCGGGGGGCCCACAGATACGCAGTATTTT. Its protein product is CASSQSGGPTDTQYF.